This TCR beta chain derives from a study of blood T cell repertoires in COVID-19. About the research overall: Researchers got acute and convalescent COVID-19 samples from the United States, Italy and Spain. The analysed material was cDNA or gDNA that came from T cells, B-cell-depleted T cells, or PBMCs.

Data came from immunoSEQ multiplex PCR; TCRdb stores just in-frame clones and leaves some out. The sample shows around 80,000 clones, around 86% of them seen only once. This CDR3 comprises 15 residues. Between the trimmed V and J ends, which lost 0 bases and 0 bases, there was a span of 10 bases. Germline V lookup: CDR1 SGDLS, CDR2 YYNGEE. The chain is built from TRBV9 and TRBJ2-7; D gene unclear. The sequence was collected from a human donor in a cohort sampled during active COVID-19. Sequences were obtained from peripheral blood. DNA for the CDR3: TGTGCCAGCAGCGTAGAAGCACACAGCTCCTACGAGCAGTACTTC. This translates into CASSVEAHSSYEQYF.